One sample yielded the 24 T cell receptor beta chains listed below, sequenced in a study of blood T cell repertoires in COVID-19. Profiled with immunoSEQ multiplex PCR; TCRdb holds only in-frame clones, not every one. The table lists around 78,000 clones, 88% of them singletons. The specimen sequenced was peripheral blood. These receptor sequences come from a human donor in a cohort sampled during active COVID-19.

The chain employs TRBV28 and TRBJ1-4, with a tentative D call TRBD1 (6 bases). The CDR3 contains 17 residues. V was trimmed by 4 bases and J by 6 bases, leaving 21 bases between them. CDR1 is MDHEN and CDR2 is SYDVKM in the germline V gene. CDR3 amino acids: CASSSLLGGGPHEKLFF. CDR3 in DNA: TGTGCCAGCAGTTCCCTTCTTGGCGGGGGGCCTCATGAAAAACTGTTTTTT.

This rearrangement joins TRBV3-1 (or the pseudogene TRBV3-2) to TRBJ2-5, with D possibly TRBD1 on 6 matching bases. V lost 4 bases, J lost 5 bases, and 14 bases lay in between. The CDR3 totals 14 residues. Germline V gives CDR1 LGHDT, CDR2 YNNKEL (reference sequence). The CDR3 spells CASSLGTMGETQYF. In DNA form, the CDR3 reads TGTGCCAGCAGCCTAGGGACAATGGGGGAGACCCAGTACTTC.

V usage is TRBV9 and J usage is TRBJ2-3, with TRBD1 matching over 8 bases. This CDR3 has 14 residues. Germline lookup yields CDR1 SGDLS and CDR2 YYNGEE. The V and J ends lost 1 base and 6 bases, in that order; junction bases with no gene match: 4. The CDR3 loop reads CASSVTSGGDTQYF. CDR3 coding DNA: TGTGCCAGCAGCGTAACGTCAGGGGGCGATACGCAGTATTTT.

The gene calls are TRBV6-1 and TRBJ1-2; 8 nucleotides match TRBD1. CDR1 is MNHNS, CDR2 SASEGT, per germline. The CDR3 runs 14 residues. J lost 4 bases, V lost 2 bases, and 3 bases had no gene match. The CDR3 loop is CASSEMGQAYGYTF. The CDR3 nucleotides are TGTGCCAGCAGTGAAATGGGACAGGCCTATGGCTACACCTTC.

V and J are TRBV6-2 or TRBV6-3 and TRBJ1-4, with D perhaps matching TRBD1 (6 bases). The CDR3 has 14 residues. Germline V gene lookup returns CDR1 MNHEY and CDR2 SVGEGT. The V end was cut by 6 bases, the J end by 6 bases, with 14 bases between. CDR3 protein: CASSASAGDEKLFF. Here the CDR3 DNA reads TGTGCCAGCAGCGCCTCGGCAGGGGATGAAAAACTGTTTTTT.

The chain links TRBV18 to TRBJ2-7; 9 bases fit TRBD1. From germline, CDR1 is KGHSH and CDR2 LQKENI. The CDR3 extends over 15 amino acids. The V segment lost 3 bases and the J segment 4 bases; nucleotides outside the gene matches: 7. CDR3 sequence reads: CASSPGTGLAYEQYF. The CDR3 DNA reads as TGTGCCAGCTCACCCGGGACAGGGTTAGCATACGAGCAGTACTTC.

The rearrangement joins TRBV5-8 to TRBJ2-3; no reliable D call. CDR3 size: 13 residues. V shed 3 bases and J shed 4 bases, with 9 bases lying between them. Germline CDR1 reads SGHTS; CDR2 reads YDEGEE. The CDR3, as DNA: TGTGCCAGCAGCTCCCAAGCGTCAGATACGCAGTATTTT. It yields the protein CASSSQASDTQYF.

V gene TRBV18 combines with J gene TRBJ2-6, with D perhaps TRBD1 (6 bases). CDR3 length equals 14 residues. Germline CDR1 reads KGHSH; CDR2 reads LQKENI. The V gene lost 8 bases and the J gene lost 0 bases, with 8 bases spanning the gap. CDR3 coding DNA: TGTGCCAGCGGCAGGGGCTCTGGGGCCAACGTCCTGACTTTC. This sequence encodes CASGRGSGANVLTF.

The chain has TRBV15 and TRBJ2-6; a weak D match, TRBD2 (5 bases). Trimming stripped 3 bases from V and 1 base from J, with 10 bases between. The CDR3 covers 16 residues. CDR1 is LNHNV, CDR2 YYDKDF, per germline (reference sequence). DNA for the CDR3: TGTGCCACCAGCAGGATAGGGAGTTCTGGGGCCAACGTCCTGACTTTC. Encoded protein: CATSRIGSSGANVLTF.

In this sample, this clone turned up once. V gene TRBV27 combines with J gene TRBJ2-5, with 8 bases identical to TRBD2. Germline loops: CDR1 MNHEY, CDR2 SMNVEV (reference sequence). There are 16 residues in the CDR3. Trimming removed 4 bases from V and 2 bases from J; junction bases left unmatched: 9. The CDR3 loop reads CASSSRLATTQETQYF. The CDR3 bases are TGTGCCAGCAGTTCGCGACTAGCGACAACGCAAGAGACCCAGTACTTC.

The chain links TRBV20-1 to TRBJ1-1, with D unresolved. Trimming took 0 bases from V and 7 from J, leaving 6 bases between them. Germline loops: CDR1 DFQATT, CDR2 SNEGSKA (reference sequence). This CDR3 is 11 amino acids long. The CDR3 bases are TGCAGTGCTAGAGAGGCAGGTGAAGCTTTCTTT. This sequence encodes CSAREAGEAFF.

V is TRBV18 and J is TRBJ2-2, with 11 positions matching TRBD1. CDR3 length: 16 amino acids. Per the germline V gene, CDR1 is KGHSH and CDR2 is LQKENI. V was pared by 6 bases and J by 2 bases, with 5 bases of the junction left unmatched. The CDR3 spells CASSPGQGGNTGELFF. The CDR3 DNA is TGTGCCAGCTCTCCGGGACAGGGGGGCAACACCGGGGAGCTGTTTTTT. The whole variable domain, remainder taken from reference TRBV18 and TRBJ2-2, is NAGVMQNPRHLVRRRGQEARLRCSPMKGHSHVYWYRQLPEEGLKFMVYLQKENIIDESGMPKERFSAEFPKEGPSILRIQQVVRGDSAAYFCASSPGQGGNTGELFFGEGSRLTVL.

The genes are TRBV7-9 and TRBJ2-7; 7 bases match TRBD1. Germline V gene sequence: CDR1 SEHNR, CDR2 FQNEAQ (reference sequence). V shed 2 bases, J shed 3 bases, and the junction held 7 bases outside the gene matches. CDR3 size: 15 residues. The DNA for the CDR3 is TGTGCCAGCAGCTTAACCCGGGACAGATACTACGAGCAGTACTTC. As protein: CASSLTRDRYYEQYF.

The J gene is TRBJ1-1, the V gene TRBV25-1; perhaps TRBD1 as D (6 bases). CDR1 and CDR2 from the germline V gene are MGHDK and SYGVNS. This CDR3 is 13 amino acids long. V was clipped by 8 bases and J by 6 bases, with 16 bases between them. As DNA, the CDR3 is TGTGCCAGCCCAAACAGGGATCGGGCTGAAGCTTTCTTT. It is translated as CASPNRDRAEAFF. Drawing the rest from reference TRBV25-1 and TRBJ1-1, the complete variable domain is EADIYQTPRYLVIGTGKKITLECSQTMGHDKMYWYQQDPGMELHLIHYSYGVNSTEKGDLSSESTVSRIRTEHFPLTLESARPSHTSQYLCASPNRDRAEAFFGQGTRLTVV.

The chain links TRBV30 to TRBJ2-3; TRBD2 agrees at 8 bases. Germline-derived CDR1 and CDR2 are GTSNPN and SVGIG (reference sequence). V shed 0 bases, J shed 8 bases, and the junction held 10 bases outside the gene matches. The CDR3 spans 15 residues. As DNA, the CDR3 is TGTGCCTGGAGTGTGCGGGGGGCGGGATTCGGTACGCAGTATTTT. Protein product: CAWSVRGAGFGTQYF.

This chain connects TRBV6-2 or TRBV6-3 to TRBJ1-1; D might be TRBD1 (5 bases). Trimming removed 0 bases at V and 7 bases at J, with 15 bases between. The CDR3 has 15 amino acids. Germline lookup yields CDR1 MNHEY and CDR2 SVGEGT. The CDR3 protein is CASSYSYGGRSEAFF. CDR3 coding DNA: TGTGCCAGCAGTTACTCGTACGGGGGTAGGAGTGAAGCTTTCTTT.

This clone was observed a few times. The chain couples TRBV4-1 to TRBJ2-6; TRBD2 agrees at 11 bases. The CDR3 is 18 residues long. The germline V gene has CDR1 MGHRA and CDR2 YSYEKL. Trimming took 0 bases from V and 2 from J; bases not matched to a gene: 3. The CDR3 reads CASSQDLAGGPGANVLTF. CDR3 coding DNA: TGCGCCAGCAGCCAAGATTTAGCGGGGGGGCCTGGGGCCAACGTCCTGACTTTC.

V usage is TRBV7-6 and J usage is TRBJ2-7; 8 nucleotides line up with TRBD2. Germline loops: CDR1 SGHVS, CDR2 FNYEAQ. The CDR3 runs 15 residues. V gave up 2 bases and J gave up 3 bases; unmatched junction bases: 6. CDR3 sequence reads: CASSLSTGGLYEQYF. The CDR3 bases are TGTGCCAGCAGCTTATCAACGGGAGGGCTCTACGAGCAGTACTTC.

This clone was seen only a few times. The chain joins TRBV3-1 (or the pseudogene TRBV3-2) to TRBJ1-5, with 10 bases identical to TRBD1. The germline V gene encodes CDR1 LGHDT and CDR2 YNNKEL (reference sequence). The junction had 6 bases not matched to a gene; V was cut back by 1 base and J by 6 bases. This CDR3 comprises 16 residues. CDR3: CASSQGTGTGAQPQHF. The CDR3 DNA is TGTGCCAGCAGCCAAGGTACCGGGACAGGGGCTCAGCCCCAGCATTTT.

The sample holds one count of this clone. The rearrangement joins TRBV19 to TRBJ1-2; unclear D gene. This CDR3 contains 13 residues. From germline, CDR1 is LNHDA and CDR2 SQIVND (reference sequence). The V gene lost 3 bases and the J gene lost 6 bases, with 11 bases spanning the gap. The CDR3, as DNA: TGTGCCAGTAGTATTCTCGGGTTTGATGGCTACACCTTC. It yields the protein CASSILGFDGYTF.

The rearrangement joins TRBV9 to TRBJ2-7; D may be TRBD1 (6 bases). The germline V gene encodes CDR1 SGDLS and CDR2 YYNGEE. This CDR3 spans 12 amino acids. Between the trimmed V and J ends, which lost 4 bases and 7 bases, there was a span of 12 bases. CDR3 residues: CASSPLGGEQYF. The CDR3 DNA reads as TGTGCCAGCAGCCCCCTAGGGGGAGAGCAGTACTTC.

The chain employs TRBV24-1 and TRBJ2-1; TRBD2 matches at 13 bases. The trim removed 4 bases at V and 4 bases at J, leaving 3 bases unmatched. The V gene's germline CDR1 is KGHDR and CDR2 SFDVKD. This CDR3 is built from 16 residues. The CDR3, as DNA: TGTGCCACCAGTGACCCGACTAGCGGGGGGTACAATGAGCAGTTCTTC. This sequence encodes CATSDPTSGGYNEQFF.

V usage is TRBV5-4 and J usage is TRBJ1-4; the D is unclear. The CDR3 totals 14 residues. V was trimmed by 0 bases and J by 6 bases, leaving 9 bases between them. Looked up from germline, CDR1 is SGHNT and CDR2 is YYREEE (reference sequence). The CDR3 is CASSLDSQDEKLFF. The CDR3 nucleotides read TGTGCCAGCAGCTTGGACAGCCAAGATGAAAAACTGTTTTTT.

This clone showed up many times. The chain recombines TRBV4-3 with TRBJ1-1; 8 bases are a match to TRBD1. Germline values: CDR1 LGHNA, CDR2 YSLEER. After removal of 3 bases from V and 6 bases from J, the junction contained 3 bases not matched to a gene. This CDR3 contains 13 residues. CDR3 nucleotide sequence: TGCGCCAGCAGCCAGCAGGGGGCCCCTGAAGCTTTCTTT. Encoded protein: CASSQQGAPEAFF.